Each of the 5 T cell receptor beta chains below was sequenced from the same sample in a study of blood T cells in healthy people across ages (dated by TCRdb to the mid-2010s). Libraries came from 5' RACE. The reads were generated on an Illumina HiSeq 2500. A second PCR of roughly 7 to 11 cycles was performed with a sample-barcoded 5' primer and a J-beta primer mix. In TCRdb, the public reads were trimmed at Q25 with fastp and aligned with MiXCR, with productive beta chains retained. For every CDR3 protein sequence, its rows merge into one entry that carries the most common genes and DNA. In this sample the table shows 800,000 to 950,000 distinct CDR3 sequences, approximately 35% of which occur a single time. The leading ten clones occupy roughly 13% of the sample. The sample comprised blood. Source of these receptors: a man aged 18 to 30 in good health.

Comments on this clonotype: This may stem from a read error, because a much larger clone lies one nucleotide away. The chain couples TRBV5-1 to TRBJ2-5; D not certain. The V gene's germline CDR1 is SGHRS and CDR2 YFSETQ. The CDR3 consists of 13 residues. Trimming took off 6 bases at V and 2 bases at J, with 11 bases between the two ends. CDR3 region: CASTMGSQETQYF. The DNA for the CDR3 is TGCGCCAGCACTATGGGGTCACAAGAGACCCAGTACTTC.

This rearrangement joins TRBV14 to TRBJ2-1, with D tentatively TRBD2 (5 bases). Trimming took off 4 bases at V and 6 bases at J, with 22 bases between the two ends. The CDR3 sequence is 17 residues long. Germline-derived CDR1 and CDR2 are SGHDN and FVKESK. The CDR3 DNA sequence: TGTGCCAGCAGCCGGCAGGTCGGGGATCAGGCCAGCAATGAGCAGTTCTTC. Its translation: CASSRQVGDQASNEQFF.

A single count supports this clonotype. Here the CDR3 DNA reads TGTGCCACCAGCAGCGCCTCCCTGAGGGGGCGGATGAGGCCCGGCTACACCTTC. Encoded protein: CATSSASLRGRMRPGYTF. The chain combines TRBV15 with TRBJ1-2; 7 nucleotides line up with TRBD1. The V segment lost 3 bases and the J segment 8 bases; nucleotides outside the gene matches: 21. Germline values: CDR1 LNHNV, CDR2 YYDKDF (reference sequence). This CDR3 is built from 18 residues.

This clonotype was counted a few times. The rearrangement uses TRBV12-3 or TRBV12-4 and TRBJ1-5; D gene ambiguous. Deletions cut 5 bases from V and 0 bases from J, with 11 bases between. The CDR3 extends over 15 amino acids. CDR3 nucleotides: TGTGCCAGCAGTCAGACGGACCTTAGCAATCAGCCCCAGCATTTT. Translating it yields CASSQTDLSNQPQHF.

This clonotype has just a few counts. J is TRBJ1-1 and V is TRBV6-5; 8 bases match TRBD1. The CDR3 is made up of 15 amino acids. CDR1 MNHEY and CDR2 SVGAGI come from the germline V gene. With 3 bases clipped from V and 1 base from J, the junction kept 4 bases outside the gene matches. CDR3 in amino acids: CASSYGRGPNTEAFF. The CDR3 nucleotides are TGTGCCAGCAGTTATGGCAGGGGGCCGAACACTGAAGCTTTCTTT.